This T cell receptor beta chain was captured in a study of regulatory T cells in long-lasting Graves disease. Study-wide results and limits: With persistent disease, TRBV28, TRBJ1-2 and TRBJ2-5 were the favored segments. Researchers examined only peripheral blood and not thyroid tissue.

Points on this clonotype: The antigen is undetermined.

iRepertoire HTBI primers and Arm-PCR of CDR3 regions built TCR beta libraries. TCRdb re-called the multiplex PCR reads with MiXCR, one entry per CDR3 protein. The data contain a few hundred thousand distinct CDR3 sequences, 21% of them singletons. Germline loops: CDR1 SGDLS, CDR2 YYNGEE. This CDR3 is built from 13 residues. Trimming left V 3 bases short and J 0 bases short, with 4 bases between. Time point: persistent/refractory GD, antithyroid drugs over 5 years with positive TRAb. The authors made the TCR library using RNA they extracted from PBMCs. It was American Thyroid Association guidelines that determined Graves' disease diagnosis. The patient group derived from an endocrinology department in Xi'an, China.

V usage is TRBV9 and J usage is TRBJ2-4; D unclear. The sequencing here drew on peripheral blood mononuclear cells (PBMCs), taken when the disease was refractory, from a patient treated with antithyroid drugs. The source of this sequence is a female donor with Graves disease. In DNA, the CDR3 is TGTGCCAGCAGCGGGGTAGCCAAAAACATTCAGTACTTC. The encoded protein is CASSGVAKNIQYF.